Shown below are 22 T cell receptor beta chains from a single sample sequenced in a study of cytomegalovirus exposure and HLA in healthy donors. The PCR had 60 Vbeta and 13 Jbeta primers. TCRdb's table, derived via immunoSEQ multiplex PCR, lists solely in-frame clones and lacks some. The table records about 110,000 clones, around two thirds of them present only once. Sequencing was performed on PBMCs. These receptors originate from a man aged 50-59 years in good health and CMV-seropositive.

The chain is built from TRBV7-6 and TRBJ1-6, with D hard to call. This CDR3 comprises 13 residues. Germline V lookup: CDR1 SGHVS, CDR2 FNYEAQ. V lost 1 base and J lost 10, with 8 bases in between. The DNA of the CDR3 is TGTGCCAGCAGCTTAGAGCGGAGGTCACCCCTCCACTTT. It codes for CASSLERRSPLHF.

The rearrangement uses TRBV27 and TRBJ2-5, with D perhaps matching TRBD1 (6 bases). The V end lost 0 bases, the J end lost 2 bases, and 7 bases lay between the germline ends. Germline V lookup: CDR1 MNHEY, CDR2 SMNVEV (reference sequence). This CDR3 has 14 amino acids. This chain's CDR3 is CASSLSGTQETQYF. CDR3 sequence (DNA): TGTGCCAGCAGTTTATCCGGGACACAAGAGACCCAGTACTTC.

This chain links TRBV30 with TRBJ2-2; 8 bases agree with TRBD1. This CDR3 has 19 residues. Germline V lookup: CDR1 GTSNPN, CDR2 SVGIG (reference sequence). The ends lost 0 bases at V and 0 bases at J; junction bases unmatched: 12. CDR3 protein: CAWSVHRTGPRTNTGELFF. The CDR3, as DNA: TGTGCCTGGAGTGTACACCGGACAGGGCCCAGGACGAACACCGGGGAGCTGTTTTTT.

J is TRBJ1-4 and V is TRBV11-2; D perhaps matches TRBD1 (5 bases). The CDR3 covers 14 residues. Deletions cut 4 bases from V and 7 bases from J, with 13 bases between. Germline CDR1 and CDR2: SGHAT and FQNNGV. This CDR3 is CASSWGRGGEKLFF. The CDR3 region has the DNA TGTGCCAGCAGCTGGGGGAGGGGTGGTGAAAAACTGTTTTTT. Combining the CDR3 with reference TRBV11-2 and TRBJ1-4 gives the whole variable domain EAGVAQSPRYKIIEKRQSVAFWCNPISGHATLYWYQQILGQGPKLLIQFQNNGVVDDSQLPKDRFSAERLKGVDSTLKIQPAKLEDSAVYLCASSWGRGGEKLFFGSGTQLSVL.

This chain connects TRBV19 to TRBJ1-3, with 7 bases aligning to TRBD1. Germline V CDR1 and CDR2: LNHDA, SQIVND (reference sequence). J lost 8 bases, V lost 3 bases, and 10 bases had no gene match. CDR3 length: 15 amino acids. The CDR3 protein is CASSIPGRGTDTIYF. CDR3 DNA sequence: TGTGCCAGTAGTATTCCCGGCAGGGGGACGGACACCATATATTTT.

The chain recombines TRBV18 with TRBJ2-3; tentative D call: TRBD2 (6 bases). V lost 3 bases and J lost 3, with 16 bases in between. The CDR3 is made up of 16 amino acids. CDR1 and CDR2 from the germline V gene are KGHSH and LQKENI. The CDR3: CASSPQAGSGTDTQYF. The CDR3 region has the DNA TGTGCCAGCTCACCGCAGGCGGGTAGCGGAACAGATACGCAGTATTTT.

The rearrangement uses TRBV2 and TRBJ1-5; TRBD1 agrees at 9 bases. The CDR3 is made up of 15 amino acids. The V and J ends lost 1 base and 4 bases, in that order; junction bases with no gene match: 2. Germline CDR1 reads SNHLY; CDR2 reads FYNNEI. For the CDR3, the DNA is TGTGCCAGCAGTGAAGGGACAGGGGTAAATCAGCCCCAGCATTTT. It codes for CASSEGTGVNQPQHF.

This clone was detected a few times. V usage is TRBV27 and J usage is TRBJ2-5; 11 bases agree with TRBD2. The J call may be wrong; the DNA end is better matched by TRBJ2-7. The CDR3 runs to 14 residues. Per germline, CDR1 MNHEY and CDR2 SMNVEV (reference sequence). The CDR3 DNA sequence: TGTGCCAGCAGTCCCCGACTAGCGGGACGCGAGCAGTACTTC. Protein sequence: CASSPRLAGREQYF.

This rearrangement joins TRBV7-9 to TRBJ1-2, with D possibly TRBD1 on 6 matching bases. The V end was cut by 1 base, the J end by 9 bases, with 9 bases between. The CDR3 has 12 amino acids. Germline V CDR1 and CDR2: SEHNR, FQNEAQ (reference sequence). CDR3 sequence (DNA): TGTGCCAGCAGCTTAGGCCAGGGGAGCTACACCTTC. It codes for CASSLGQGSYTF.

This sequence joins TRBV30 and TRBJ1-5; 9 positions match TRBD1. Losses at the gene ends were 0 bases for V and 4 bases for J; bases not matched to a gene: 4. The CDR3 spans 15 residues. The germline V gene encodes CDR1 GTSNPN and CDR2 SVGIG (reference sequence). CDR3 in amino acids: CAWSVQGALNQPQHF. The DNA of the CDR3 is TGTGCCTGGAGTGTACAGGGGGCCTTAAATCAGCCCCAGCATTTT.

The rearrangement links TRBV5-4 to TRBJ1-2; D ambiguous. This CDR3 is 13 amino acids long. Germline V gives CDR1 SGHNT, CDR2 YYREEE (reference sequence). V lost 3 bases and J lost 5, with 11 bases in between. The CDR3 sequence is CASSYGQAYGYTF. DNA of the CDR3: TGTGCCAGCAGCTACGGTCAGGCATATGGCTACACCTTC. The full variable domain, its missing parts supplied by reference TRBV5-4 and TRBJ1-2, is ETGVTQSPTHLIKTRGQQVTLRCSSQSGHNTVSWYQQALGQGPQFIFQYYREEENGRGNFPPRFSGLQFPNYSSELNVNALELDDSALYLCASSYGQAYGYTFGSGTRLTVV.

In its sample, this clone was seen a few times. The chain recombines TRBV5-4 with TRBJ2-1; 11 bases map to TRBD2. In germline, CDR1 is SGHNT, CDR2 YYREEE (reference sequence). This CDR3 spans 16 amino acids. The V gene end was trimmed by 2 bases and the J gene end by 5 bases; junction bases not matched to a gene: 6. CDR3: CASSFPTSGKDNEQFF. In DNA, the CDR3 is TGTGCCAGCAGCTTTCCGACTAGCGGGAAAGACAATGAGCAGTTCTTC.

The rearrangement links TRBV30 to TRBJ2-1; TRBD2 is a possible D gene (7 bases). This CDR3 is built from 13 residues. V was trimmed by 2 bases and J by 8 bases, leaving 13 bases between them. Germline CDR1 is GTSNPN and CDR2 is SVGIG (reference sequence). The CDR3 DNA sequence: TGTGCCTGGAGTCGCGGGGGCTTGGATGAGCAGTTCTTC. As protein: CAWSRGGLDEQFF.

This clone was seen a few times. The chain carries TRBV6-4 and TRBJ1-6; unclear D gene. Trimming took off 3 bases at V and 0 bases at J, with 6 bases between the two ends. The CDR3 is 15 amino acids. Germline V gives CDR1 MRHNA, CDR2 SNTAGT. CDR3 nucleotides: TGTGCCAGCAGTGAAGACATCTCCTATAATTCACCCCTCCACTTT. Protein sequence: CASSEDISYNSPLHF.

The J gene is TRBJ1-3, the V gene TRBV6-5; D is unresolved. CDR1 is MNHEY and CDR2 is SVGAGI in the germline V gene. Trimming removed 0 bases at V and 4 bases at J, with 7 bases between. There are 14 residues in the CDR3. CDR3 loop: CASSYSSFGNTIYF. Here the CDR3 DNA reads TGTGCCAGCAGTTACTCGAGTTTCGGAAACACCATATATTTT.

The CDR3 nucleotides are TGTGCCAGCAGCTTAGGCCGGACTAGCGGGGGGTACAATGAGCAGTTCTTC. It encodes CASSLGRTSGGYNEQFF. The genes are TRBV11-3 and TRBJ2-1; 14 bases fit TRBD2. Germline V gene data show CDR1 as SGHNT and CDR2 as YENEEA. The CDR3 runs to 17 residues. The ends lost 1 base at V and 4 bases at J; junction bases unmatched: 3.

The rearrangement links TRBV27 to TRBJ1-5; 7 bases fit TRBD1. The CDR3 runs to 16 residues. V was pared by 6 bases and J by 4 bases, with 12 bases of the junction left unmatched. The germline CDR1 and CDR2 sequences are MNHEY and SMNVEV (reference sequence). The CDR3 bases are TGTGCCAGCAGCTCACTAAGGGACAGAAAGAATCAGCCCCAGCATTTT. Amino acids: CASSSLRDRKNQPQHF.

This sequence joins TRBV9 and TRBJ1-1; TRBD1 agrees at 10 bases. V lost 4 bases to trimming and J lost 7 bases; unmatched junction nucleotides: 7. This CDR3 has 14 amino acids. CDR1 is SGDLS, CDR2 YYNGEE, per germline. The DNA of the CDR3 is TGTGCCAGCAGCCCGGGACAGGGGATCGGTGAAGCTTTCTTT. Translation: CASSPGQGIGEAFF. Drawing the rest from reference TRBV9 and TRBJ1-1, the complete variable domain is DSGVTQTPKHLITATGQRVTLRCSPRSGDLSVYWYQQSLDQGLQFLIQYYNGEERAKGNILERFSAQQFPDLHSELNLSSLELGDSALYFCASSPGQGIGEAFFGQGTRLTVV.

The CDR3 nucleotides are TGTGCCAGCAGCTCCGGGACAGGGACAGATACGCAGTATTTT. It codes for CASSSGTGTDTQYF. The chain links TRBV7-9 to TRBJ2-3; 9 bases fit TRBD1. Germline V lookup: CDR1 SEHNR, CDR2 FQNEAQ (reference sequence). The CDR3 has 14 amino acids. V was pared by 4 bases and J by 3 bases, with 2 bases of the junction left unmatched.

The chain combines TRBV19 with TRBJ1-5, with TRBD1 matching over 8 bases. This CDR3 spans 17 amino acids. The junction had 16 bases not matched to a gene; V was cut back by 5 bases and J by 7 bases. Germline V lookup: CDR1 LNHDA, CDR2 SQIVND (reference sequence). The CDR3 is CASSGPPGQGAGQPQHF. CDR3 sequence (DNA): TGTGCCAGTAGTGGACCCCCCGGGCAGGGGGCGGGACAGCCCCAGCATTTT.

The V call is TRBV6-1, the J call TRBJ1-3; 8 bases agree with TRBD1. The CDR3 is 18 amino acids. Trimming took 3 bases from V and 3 from J; bases not matched to a gene: 13. Germline CDR1 reads MNHNS; CDR2 reads SASEGT. This CDR3 is CASSEAGGFSDGGNTIYF. CDR3 bases: TGTGCCAGCAGTGAGGCAGGGGGCTTCTCTGACGGTGGAAACACCATATATTTT.

This rearrangement joins TRBV18 to TRBJ2-7; 12 nucleotides line up with TRBD2. The V segment lost 3 bases and the J segment 4 bases; nucleotides outside the gene matches: 4. The CDR3 contains 15 residues. Germline V CDR1 and CDR2: KGHSH, LQKENI. The CDR3 DNA is TGTGCCAGCTCACCCTCTAGCGGGAGGGTATACGAGCAGTACTTC. Protein sequence: CASSPSSGRVYEQYF.